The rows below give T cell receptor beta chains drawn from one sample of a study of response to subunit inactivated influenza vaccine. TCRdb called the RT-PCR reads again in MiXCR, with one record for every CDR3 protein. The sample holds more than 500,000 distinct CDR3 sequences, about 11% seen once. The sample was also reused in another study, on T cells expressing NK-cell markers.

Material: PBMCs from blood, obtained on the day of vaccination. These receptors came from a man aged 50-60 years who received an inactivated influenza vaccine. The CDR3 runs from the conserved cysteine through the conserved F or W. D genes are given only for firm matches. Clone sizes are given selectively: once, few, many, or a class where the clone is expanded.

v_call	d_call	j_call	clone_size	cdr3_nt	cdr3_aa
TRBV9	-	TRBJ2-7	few	TGTGCCAGCAGCCTATCAGCGGGCCGGAGCTCCTACGAGCAGTACTTC	CASSLSAGRSSYEQYF
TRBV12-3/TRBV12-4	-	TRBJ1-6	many	TGTGCCAGCAGTCTAGGCAAGGATTCACCCCTCCACTTT	CASSLGKDSPLHF
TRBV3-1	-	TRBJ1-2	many	TGTGCCAGCAGCCAAGATGGAAGGGGAGCTGGCTACACCTTC	CASSQDGRGAGYTF
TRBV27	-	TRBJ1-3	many	TGTGCCAGCAGTCCTCGGACGGGAAACACCATATATTTT	CASSPRTGNTIYF
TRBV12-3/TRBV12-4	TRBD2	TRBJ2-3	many	TGTGCCAGCAGTCCTACGGGGGGGCCAGATACGCAGTATTTT	CASSPTGGPDTQYF
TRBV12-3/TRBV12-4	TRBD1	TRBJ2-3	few	TGTGCCAGCAGTAGGAACAGGGGTTCTAGCACAGATACGCAGTATTTT	CASSRNRGSSTDTQYF
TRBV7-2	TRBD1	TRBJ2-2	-	TGTGCCAGCAGCCTCGACAGGGTAACCACCGGGGAGCTGTTTTTT	CASSLDRVTTGELFF
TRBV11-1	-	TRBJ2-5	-	TGTGCCAGCAGCGCGGTTTCGCAAGAGACCCAGTACTTC	CASSAVSQETQYF
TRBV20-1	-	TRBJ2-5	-	TGCAGTGCCGACCTGAGGTCCCAAGAGACCCAGTACTTC	CSADLRSQETQYF
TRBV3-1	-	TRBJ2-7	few	TGTGCCAGCAGCCAAGACGTCTTCTACGAGCAGTACTTC	CASSQDVFYEQYF
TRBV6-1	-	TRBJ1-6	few	TGTGCCAGCAGTGATTTGGGCGGGAATCGATCCCTCCACTTT	CASSDLGGNRSLHF
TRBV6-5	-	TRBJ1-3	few	TGTGCCAGCAGTTACAAGGACTCTGGAAACACCATATATTTT	CASSYKDSGNTIYF
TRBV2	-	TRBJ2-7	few	TGTGCCAGCAGTGAAAAGGCCAGTTCTATCGAGCAGTACTTC	CASSEKASSIEQYF
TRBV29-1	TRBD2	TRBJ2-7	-	TGCAGCGTTGACGGCGGGAGCTCCTACGAGCAGTACTTC	CSVDGGSSYEQYF
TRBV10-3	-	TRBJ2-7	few	TGTGCCATCAGTGAGTCACGGAACTCCTACGAGCAGTACTTC	CAISESRNSYEQYF
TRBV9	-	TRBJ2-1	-	TGTGCCAGCAGCGTAGAGGGGATCGGCAATGAGCAGTTCTTC	CASSVEGIGNEQFF
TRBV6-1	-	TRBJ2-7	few	TGTGCCAGCAGTAACGCCCCGGGGCCCTACGAGCAGTACTTC	CASSNAPGPYEQYF
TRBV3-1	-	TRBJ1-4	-	TGTGCCAGCACCCCCGACAGCGTCGGGGAAAAACTGTTTTTT	CASTPDSVGEKLFF
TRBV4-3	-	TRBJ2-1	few	TGCGCCAGCAGCCAAGATGTTCGGCGGAGCTACAATGAGCAGTTCTTC	CASSQDVRRSYNEQFF
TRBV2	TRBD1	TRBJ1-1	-	TGTGCCAGCAGTGTATGGGGACAGGGTGAAGCTTTCTTT	CASSVWGQGEAFF
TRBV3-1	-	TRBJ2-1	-	TGTGCCAGCAGCCAGCTAGGCCCCTACAATGAGCAGTTCTTC	CASSQLGPYNEQFF
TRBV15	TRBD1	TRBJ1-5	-	TGTGCCACCAGCAGAGTTCCATTACAGGGGGTTGAGCAGCCCCAGCATTTT	CATSRVPLQGVEQPQHF
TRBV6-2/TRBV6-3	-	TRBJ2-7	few	TGTGCCAGCAGGGACATCGACGAGCAGTACTTC	CASRDIDEQYF
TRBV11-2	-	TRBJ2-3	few	TGTGCCAGCAGCCCAACAGGTCTGGAGACAGATACGCAGTATTTT	CASSPTGLETDTQYF
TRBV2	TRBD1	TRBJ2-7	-	TGTGCCAGCAGCCCCAGGGGGCTAGGAACCTACGAGCAGTACTTC	CASSPRGLGTYEQYF
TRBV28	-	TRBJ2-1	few	TGTGCCAGCAGTTTTGGGGACTTCGGTTCGCAGTTCTTC	CASSFGDFGSQFF
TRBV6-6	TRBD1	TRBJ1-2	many	TGTGCCAGCAGTTTCGGGACAGCTTATGGCTACACCTTC	CASSFGTAYGYTF
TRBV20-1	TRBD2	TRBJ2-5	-	TGCAGTGCTAGTCTTGCGGGAGGAGAGACCCAGTACTTC	CSASLAGGETQYF
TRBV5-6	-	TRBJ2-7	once	TGTGCCAGCAGCTTGGCCCCGACGGCCTCTCGGGAGCAGTACTTC	CASSLAPTASREQYF
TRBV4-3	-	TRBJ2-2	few	TGCGCCAGCAGCCAAGATCTCCTACGTCGTGGGGAGCTGTTTTTT	CASSQDLLRRGELFF
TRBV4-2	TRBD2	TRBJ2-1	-	TGTGCCAGCAGCCAAGGGACTAGCGGGGTAAGCAATGAGCAGTTCTTC	CASSQGTSGVSNEQFF
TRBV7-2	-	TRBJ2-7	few	TGTGCCAGCAGCTTAGGCAGGGCAGGGCAATCCGAGCAGTACTTC	CASSLGRAGQSEQYF
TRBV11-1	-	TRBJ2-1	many	TGTGCCAGCAGCTTAGAAGCCGGACCTGAGCAGTTCTTC	CASSLEAGPEQFF
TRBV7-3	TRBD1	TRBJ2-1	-	TGTGCCAGCTCCCGACAGGGGGCGGATGAGCAGTTCTTC	CASSRQGADEQFF
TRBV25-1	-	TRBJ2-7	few	TGTGCCAGCAGTGAATTAAGATGGGGCGGGGAGCAGTACTTC	CASSELRWGGEQYF
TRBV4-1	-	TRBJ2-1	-	TGCGCCAGCAGCCAATGGGGGGGCAACAATGAGCAGTTCTTC	CASSQWGGNNEQFF
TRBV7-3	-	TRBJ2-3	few	TGTGCCAGCAGCTCGACCGGGACTTACACAGATACGCAGTATTTT	CASSSTGTYTDTQYF
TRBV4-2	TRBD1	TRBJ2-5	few	TGTGCCAGCAGCCAAGTTACAGGGGGTCTTGGAGAGACCCAGTACTTC	CASSQVTGGLGETQYF
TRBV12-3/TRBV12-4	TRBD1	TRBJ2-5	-	TGTGCCAGCAGTTTAGGAGGGGGCTTCGGGGAGACCCAGTACTTC	CASSLGGGFGETQYF
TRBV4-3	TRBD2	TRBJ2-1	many	TGCGCCAGCAGCCCCCGGGCGGAGCGGGGGGACAATGAGCAGTTCTTC	CASSPRAERGDNEQFF
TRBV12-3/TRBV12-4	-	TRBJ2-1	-	TGTGCCAGCAGTTTGCAGCTCCTTCTTGAGCAGTTCTTC	CASSLQLLLEQFF
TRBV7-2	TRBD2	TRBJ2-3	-	TGTGCCAGCAGCTCTGCTAGCGGGAGCGGAGATACGCAGTATTTT	CASSSASGSGDTQYF
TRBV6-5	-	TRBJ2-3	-	TGTGCCAGCAGTTACTCGACACGGGGACTCCTAAACACAGATACGCAGTATTTT	CASSYSTRGLLNTDTQYF
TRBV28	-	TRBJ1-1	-	TGTGCCACCCTGTCAGGGGCGAACACTGAAGCTTTCTTT	CATLSGANTEAFF
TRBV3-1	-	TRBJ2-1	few	TGTGCCAGCAGCCAAGACCCCCTCTCCTACAATGAGCAGTTCTTC	CASSQDPLSYNEQFF
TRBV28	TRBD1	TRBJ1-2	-	TGTGCCAGCAGTTTTTTGGACAGGGGGCTTAACTATGGCTACACCTTC	CASSFLDRGLNYGYTF
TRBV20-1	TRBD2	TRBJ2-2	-	TGCAGTGCTAGGACTAGCGGGGGGGCCCACACCGGGGAGCTGTTTTTT	CSARTSGGAHTGELFF
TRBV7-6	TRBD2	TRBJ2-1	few	TGTGCCAGCAGCTTAGGGGGTCGCGGGAGTGGCAATGAGCAGTTCTTC	CASSLGGRGSGNEQFF
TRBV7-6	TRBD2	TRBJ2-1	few	TGTGCCAGCAGCCACCCGACTAGCGGAGACAATGAGCAGTTCTTC	CASSHPTSGDNEQFF
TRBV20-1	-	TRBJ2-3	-	TGCAGTGCTAAGACGTCGGCGGGTTGGTCAGATACGCAGTATTTT	CSAKTSAGWSDTQYF
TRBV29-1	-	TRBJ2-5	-	TGCAGCGTTGACTCAGGCAGGGGATATGGGGAGACCCAGTACTTC	CSVDSGRGYGETQYF
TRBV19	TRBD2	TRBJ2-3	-	TGTGCCAGTGGGGCGGGAGGGCCGGATACGCAGTATTTT	CASGAGGPDTQYF
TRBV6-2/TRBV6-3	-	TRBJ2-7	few	TGTGCCAGCAGTTACTCTTGGAGGTCGGGACTTCAGCGCTACGAGCAGTACTTC	CASSYSWRSGLQRYEQYF
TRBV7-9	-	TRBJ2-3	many	TGTGCCAGCAGCCCCCGGGGCCCAGATACGCAGTATTTT	CASSPRGPDTQYF
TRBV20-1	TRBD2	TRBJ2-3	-	TGCAGTGCTGACGGACTAGCGGGAGAAGGTACAGATACGCAGTATTTT	CSADGLAGEGTDTQYF
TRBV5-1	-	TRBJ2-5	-	TGCGCCAGCAGCTTGTGGCGGACCTACGAGACCCAGTACTTC	CASSLWRTYETQYF
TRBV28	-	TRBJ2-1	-	TGTGACAGCAGAGCTACCGGGTCTTCCAATGAGCAGTTCTTC	CDSRATGSSNEQFF
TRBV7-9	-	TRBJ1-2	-	TGTGCCAGCAGCCGACGCACGACCGATGGCTACACCTTC	CASSRRTTDGYTF